This paragraph covers one TCR beta chain sequence. These data belong to a study of blood T cells in healthy people across ages. Study details: Per two T cells, template switching captured roughly one barcoded beta molecule.

Every donor contributed about 10 milliliters of peripheral blood by blood draw. The CDR3 covers 15 residues. V trimming: 10 bases; J trimming: 1 base; junction bases outside the gene matches: 8. The germline V gene has CDR1 ENHRY and CDR2 SYGVKD. A second about 6 to 12 cycle PCR used barcoded and J-beta primers. TCRdb processed the 5' RACE reads anew with MiXCR; each CDR3 protein has one entry. The repertoire holds roughly 720,000 distinct CDR3 sequences, with around half as singletons. The sample was blood. The chain couples TRBV10-3 to TRBJ2-2; 8 bases fit TRBD1. This receptor was taken from an elderly man in good health. The CDR3 region has the DNA TGTGCCACCTGGACAGGGACCCTGAACACCGGGGAGCTGTTTTTT. Encoded protein: CATWTGTLNTGELFF.